The 21 T cell receptor beta chains reported below all come from one sample, sequenced in a study of blood T cell repertoires in COVID-19. Assay: immunoSEQ multiplex PCR; the TCRdb copy retains only in-frame clones and omits some. The profile shows roughly 79,000 clones, about 90% of them singletons. The sample taken for sequencing was peripheral blood. The receptors stem from a man aged 45-60 years with active COVID-19.

The genes are TRBV19 and TRBJ2-1, with TRBD2 identical over 7 bases. The CDR3 extends over 17 amino acids. From germline, CDR1 is LNHDA and CDR2 SQIVND (reference sequence). The junction had 11 bases not matched to a gene; V was cut back by 6 bases and J by 0 bases. DNA of the CDR3: TGTGCCAGTAGACCGAGTTATGGCGGGAGCTCCTACAATGAGCAGTTCTTC. As protein: CASRPSYGGSSYNEQFF.

The gene calls are TRBV7-6 and TRBJ2-7; perhaps TRBD2 as D (5 bases). This CDR3 comprises 13 residues. Trimming took off 5 bases at V and 7 bases at J, with 15 bases between the two ends. The germline CDR1 and CDR2 sequences are SGHVS and FNYEAQ. The CDR3 nucleotides read TGTGCCAGCAGCACCGGACTTGGCGGTGAGCAGTACTTC. It specifies CASSTGLGGEQYF.

The chain has TRBV7-9 and TRBJ2-1, with 9 bases identical to TRBD2. Germline loops: CDR1 SEHNR, CDR2 FQNEAQ (reference sequence). This CDR3 region has 16 residues. V was clipped by 4 bases and J by 0 bases; unmatched bases: 4. The CDR3 DNA sequence: TGTGCCAGCAGCTCGATAGCGGGAGACTCCTACAATGAGCAGTTCTTC. This sequence encodes CASSSIAGDSYNEQFF.

This CDR3 reads CASSQDHRGAYYGYTF. CDR3 nucleotide sequence: TGCGCCAGCAGCCAAGATCACAGGGGGGCATACTATGGCTACACCTTC. The chain employs TRBV4-1 and TRBJ1-2; 8 bases line up with TRBD1. The CDR3 has 16 amino acids. After removal of 0 bases from V and 3 bases from J, the junction contained 6 bases not matched to a gene. Looked up from germline, CDR1 is MGHRA and CDR2 is YSYEKL.

V usage is TRBV7-9 and J usage is TRBJ1-4; D is unresolved. Germline CDR1 SEHNR, CDR2 FQNEAQ (reference sequence). The CDR3 totals 14 residues. V was cut by 5 bases and J by 1 base, with 8 bases left in between. This CDR3 reads CASSPGITNEKLFF. The CDR3 DNA sequence: TGTGCCAGCAGCCCCGGGATAACTAATGAAAAACTGTTTTTT.

The chain has TRBV14 and TRBJ2-1; 7 bases align to TRBD2. The length of the CDR3 is 17 residues. Trimming removed 0 bases from V and 4 bases from J; junction bases left unmatched: 9. Germline CDR1 SGHDN, CDR2 FVKESK. The CDR3 sequence: CASSQEIGGGIYNEQFF. The CDR3 region has the DNA TGTGCCAGCAGCCAAGAAATTGGCGGGGGTATATACAATGAGCAGTTCTTC. Based on the CDR3 plus reference TRBV14 and TRBJ2-1, the full variable domain is EAGVTQFPSHSVIEKGQTVTLRCDPISGHDNLYWYRRVMGKEIKFLLHFVKESKQDESGMPNNRFLAERTGGTYSTLKVQPAELEDSGVYFCASSQEIGGGIYNEQFFGPGTRLTVL.

The chain links TRBV9 to TRBJ1-3; D gene ambiguous. Germline CDR1 is SGDLS and CDR2 is YYNGEE. CDR3 size: 15 residues. With 0 bases removed from V and 4 bases from J, the gap between germline ends came to 11 bases. This CDR3 reads CASSVDVESGNTIYF. The DNA of the CDR3 is TGTGCCAGCAGCGTAGATGTAGAGAGCGGAAACACCATATATTTT.

In its sample, this clone was seen once. The V call is TRBV3-1 (or the pseudogene TRBV3-2), the J call TRBJ1-4; weak D call: TRBD1 (5 bases). The CDR3 has 15 amino acids. Germline assignment: CDR1 LGHDT and CDR2 YNNKEL (reference sequence). The ends were cut back, 2 bases at V and 3 bases at J, with 10 bases in the middle. Here the CDR3 reads CASSQQDIANEKLFF. CDR3 sequence (DNA): TGTGCCAGCAGCCAACAGGACATCGCTAATGAAAAACTGTTTTTT.

This chain joins TRBV7-6 and TRBJ2-2; D gene ambiguous. The germline V and J ends were trimmed by 2 bases and 1 base, with 5 bases remaining between them. Germline lookup yields CDR1 SGHVS and CDR2 FNYEAQ. The CDR3 sequence is 14 residues long. The CDR3 loop reads CASSLRGNTGELFF. The CDR3 DNA sequence: TGTGCCAGCAGCTTACGAGGGAACACCGGGGAGCTGTTTTTT.

The rearrangement uses TRBV5-5 and TRBJ1-1; TRBD1 might be the D (5 bases). Germline CDR1 is SGHKS and CDR2 is YYEKEE (reference sequence). This CDR3 spans 13 amino acids. The V end lost 4 bases, the J end lost 4 bases, and 11 bases lay between the germline ends. Here the CDR3 DNA reads TGTGCCAGCAGCCCAGGGTTTGGCACTGAAGCTTTCTTT. Translated, it gives CASSPGFGTEAFF. The full variable domain, in which reference TRBV5-5 and TRBJ1-1 provide the parts outside the CDR3, is DAGVTQSPTHLIKTRGQQVTLRCSPISGHKSVSWYQQVLGQGPQFIFQYYEKEERGRGNFPDRFSARQFPNYSSELNVNALLLGDSALYLCASSPGFGTEAFFGQGTRLTVV.

The CDR3 DNA follows: TGTGCCAGCAGCTCCGGACTATACACAGATACGCAGTATTTT. As protein: CASSSGLYTDTQYF. V gene TRBV7-2 combines with J gene TRBJ2-3, with a weak D call TRBD2 (6 bases). Germline V gene data show CDR1 as SGHTA and CDR2 as FQGNSA. V lost 4 bases and J lost 2, with 10 bases in between. This CDR3 region has 14 residues.

This chain connects TRBV7-9 to TRBJ2-1; D not certain. The V gene's germline CDR1 is SEHNR and CDR2 FQNEAQ (reference sequence). CDR3 length equals 16 residues. V shed 6 bases and J shed 0 bases, with 15 bases lying between them. The CDR3 nucleotides are TGTGCCAGCAGTTCCAGAGCGAGGAGCTCCTACAATGAGCAGTTCTTC. The encoded protein is CASSSRARSSYNEQFF. Supplemented by reference TRBV7-9 and TRBJ2-1, the full variable domain reads DTGVSQNPRHKITKRGQNVTFRCDPISEHNRLYWYRQTLGQGPEFLTYFQNEAQLEKSRLLSDRFSAERPKGSFSTLEIQRTEQGDSAMYLCASSSRARSSYNEQFFGPGTRLTVL.

This clone has a handful of counts. The chain carries TRBV19 and TRBJ1-5; TRBD1 is a possible D gene (6 bases). The germline V gene has CDR1 LNHDA and CDR2 SQIVND (reference sequence). V lost 0 bases and J 1 base, leaving 10 bases between the germline ends. CDR3 length equals 16 residues. CDR3 residues: CASSIEDRKSNQPQHF. CDR3 in DNA: TGTGCCAGTAGTATAGAGGACAGAAAGAGCAATCAGCCCCAGCATTTT.

The V gene is TRBV10-3, the J gene TRBJ2-7; 7 bases fit TRBD2. The CDR3 consists of 14 residues. Trimming cost V 5 bases and J 1 base; bases outside gene matches: 5. Looked up from germline, CDR1 is ENHRY and CDR2 is SYGVKD. In DNA form, the CDR3 reads TGTGCCATCAGTATCGGGGAGGGGTCCTACGAGCAGTACTTC. Translation gives CAISIGEGSYEQYF.

The gene calls are TRBV5-1 and TRBJ2-2, with TRBD1 identical over 8 bases. Trimming cost V 0 bases and J 0 bases; bases outside gene matches: 4. This CDR3 comprises 17 residues. CDR1 and CDR2 from the germline V gene are SGHRS and YFSETQ. CDR3 region: CASSLARTGSNTGELFF. The CDR3 DNA is TGCGCCAGCAGCTTGGCCCGGACAGGGTCGAACACCGGGGAGCTGTTTTTT. The whole variable domain, filled in from reference TRBV5-1 and TRBJ2-2, reads KAGVTQTPRYLIKTRGQQVTLSCSPISGHRSVSWYQQTPGQGLQFLFEYFSETQRNKGNFPGRFSGRQFSNSRSEMNVSTLELGDSALYLCASSLARTGSNTGELFFGEGSRLTVL.

The chain uses TRBV7-9 and TRBJ2-1; TRBD2 matches 14 bases. Germline CDR1 and CDR2: SEHNR and FQNEAQ (reference sequence). V lost 1 base and J lost 12; bases outside the gene matches: 8. This CDR3 spans 16 amino acids. The CDR3 reads CASSLVATSGRAVQFF. Here the CDR3 DNA reads TGTGCCAGCAGCTTAGTTGCGACTAGCGGGAGGGCCGTGCAGTTCTTC.

The gene calls are TRBV10-3 and TRBJ1-1; 10 positions agree with TRBD1. V shed 3 bases and J 7 bases; nucleotides not matched to a gene: 5. The CDR3 runs to 14 residues. Per germline, CDR1 ENHRY and CDR2 SYGVKD. CDR3 nucleotides: TGTGCCATCAGTGAACGACAGGGGGCTATTGAAGCTTTCTTT. It yields the protein CAISERQGAIEAFF.

The CDR3 nucleotides are TGTGCCAGCACTCGAACGGGACAGGGTGCTGAAAAACTGTTTTTT. It yields the protein CASTRTGQGAEKLFF. This chain joins TRBV28 and TRBJ1-4; the match to TRBD1 covers 9 bases. This CDR3 region has 15 residues. Looked up from germline, CDR1 is MDHEN and CDR2 is SYDVKM. Germline trimming cut 7 bases from V and 7 bases from J; bases unmatched to any gene: 10.

The chain joins TRBV29-1 to TRBJ2-7, with 9 nucleotides matching TRBD1. The germline V gene has CDR1 SQVTM and CDR2 ANQGSEA. The trim removed 6 bases at V and 2 bases at J, leaving 5 bases unmatched. There are 13 residues in the CDR3. CDR3 amino acids: CSVETGGTYEQYF. CDR3 in DNA: TGCAGCGTCGAGACAGGGGGTACCTACGAGCAGTACTTC.

V and J are TRBV11-2 and TRBJ1-6; no definite D call. The CDR3 has 12 amino acids. Germline CDR1 and CDR2: SGHAT and FQNNGV. V was cut by 1 base and J by 14 bases, with 9 bases left in between. CDR3 coding DNA: TGTGCCAGCAGCTTAGGGAGGGAGGCCCTCCACTTT. As protein: CASSLGREALHF.

V and J are TRBV28 and TRBJ1-2; tentative D call: TRBD1 (6 bases). This CDR3 contains 15 residues. Germline CDR1 and CDR2: MDHEN and SYDVKM. Trimming cost V 2 bases and J 0 bases, with 10 bases left between them. The chain's CDR3 is CASSLAGAPNYGYTF. The DNA for the CDR3 is TGTGCCAGCAGTTTAGCAGGGGCACCTAACTATGGCTACACCTTC.